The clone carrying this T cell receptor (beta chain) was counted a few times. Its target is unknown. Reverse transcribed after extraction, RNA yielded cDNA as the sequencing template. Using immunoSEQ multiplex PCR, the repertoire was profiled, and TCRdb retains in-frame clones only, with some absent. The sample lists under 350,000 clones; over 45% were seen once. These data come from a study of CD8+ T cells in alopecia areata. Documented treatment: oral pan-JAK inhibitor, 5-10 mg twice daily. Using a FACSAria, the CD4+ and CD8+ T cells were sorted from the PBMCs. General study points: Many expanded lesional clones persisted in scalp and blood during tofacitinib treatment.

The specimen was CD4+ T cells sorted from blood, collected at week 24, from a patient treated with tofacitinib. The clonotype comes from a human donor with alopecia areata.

The CDR3 DNA sequence: TGTGCCAGTACCACAGACAGTCGGGGCTACACCTTC. Translation gives CASTTDSRGYTF. The chain is built from TRBV19 and TRBJ1-2, with a possible D match to TRBD1 (5 bases). V lost 7 bases and J 8 bases, leaving 14 bases between the germline ends. CDR3 length: 12 amino acids. CDR1 is LNHDA and CDR2 is SQIVND in the germline V gene (reference sequence).